The 15 T cell receptor beta chains listed next were all sequenced from one sample in a study of post-analysis software for immune sequencing data. Tagging with unique molecular identifiers was a feature of the TCR beta cDNA libraries. TCRdb ran MiXCR on the PCR reads and lists one entry per CDR3 protein. The sample consists of roughly 410,000 distinct CDR3 sequences, about a third of them appearing once. General study points: Patients showed TRBV5-6, TRBV5-1 and TRBV20-1 among a few TRBV segments more frequent than in controls.

Their recognized antigens are unknown. The specimen sequenced was blood. The receptor source for this set is a girl under 18 with multiple sclerosis.

The chain uses TRBV6-1 and TRBJ2-1, with 10 bases that match TRBD1. Germline loops: CDR1 MNHNS, CDR2 SASEGT. J lost 5 bases, V lost 7 bases, and 14 bases had no gene match. The CDR3 has 17 amino acids. For the CDR3, the DNA is TGTGCCAGCAAGGGACAGGGGCCCCCTGGGCGAAACAATGAGCAGTTCTTC. Translated, it gives CASKGQGPPGRNNEQFF.

The chain joins TRBV5-8 to TRBJ1-4, with D perhaps matching TRBD1 (5 bases). The CDR3 covers 14 residues. Trimming shortened V by 0 bases and J by 8 bases, and 11 bases separated the two germline ends. Germline V gene lookup returns CDR1 SGHTS and CDR2 YDEGEE. The CDR3 DNA reads TGTGCCAGCAGCTTGGCCGGGGCAGGGGAAAAACTGTTTTTT. Translating gives CASSLAGAGEKLFF.

The V call is TRBV3-1, the J call TRBJ1-2, with D perhaps matching TRBD1 (5 bases). The CDR3 extends over 12 amino acids. The V gene lost 6 bases and the J gene lost 5 bases, with 10 bases spanning the gap. The germline gives CDR1 LGHDT, CDR2 YNNKEL (reference sequence). In nucleotides, the CDR3 is TGTGCCAGCAGTGCTGACAGTTATGGCTACACCTTC. It yields the protein CASSADSYGYTF.

The chain links TRBV6-2 or TRBV6-3 to TRBJ2-4; D is possibly TRBD1 (6 bases). The J call is in doubt because the DNA end fits TRBJ2-7 better. Germline CDR1 reads MNHEY; CDR2 reads SVGEGT. The CDR3 is 13 residues long. Here the CDR3 reads CASSYVGGYEQYF. In DNA form, the CDR3 reads TGTGCCAGCAGCTATGTAGGGGGCTACGAGCAGTACTTC.

This chain uses TRBV20-1 with TRBJ1-3; no clear D gene. Germline CDR1 is DFQATT and CDR2 is SNEGSKA (reference sequence). The CDR3 has 14 amino acids. V lost 0 bases and J lost 0, with 6 bases in between. The CDR3 DNA is TGCAGTGCTAGAGACAAGAGCTCTGGAAACACCATATATTTT. As protein: CSARDKSSGNTIYF.

This clonotype showed up just a few times. This chain uses TRBV3-1 with TRBJ2-7; D uncertain. Trimming took off 3 bases at V and 5 bases at J, with 8 bases between the two ends. The germline gives CDR1 LGHDT, CDR2 YNNKEL (reference sequence). The CDR3 spans 12 residues. CDR3 sequence reads: CASSHASDEQYF. The CDR3 region has the DNA TGTGCCAGCAGCCACGCCTCGGACGAGCAGTACTTC.

This clonotype was counted only a few times. This chain connects TRBV6-6 to TRBJ2-2, with a possible D match to TRBD2 (6 bases). Trimming removed 6 bases at V and 5 bases at J, with 19 bases between. The CDR3 extends over 16 amino acids. Looked up from germline, CDR1 is MNHNY and CDR2 is SVGAGI (reference sequence). The CDR3 region has the DNA TGTGCCAGCAGAACTCGCGCGGGGTCTGGGACCGGGGAGCTGTTTTTT. It codes for CASRTRAGSGTGELFF.

About this clonotype itself: Germline and junction disagree at one end, which may indicate a read error. The J gene is TRBJ2-1, the V gene TRBV11-3, with TRBD2 matching 7 bases. The germline CDR1 and CDR2 sequences are SGHNT and YENEEA. There are 15 residues in the CDR3. The CDR3 bases are TGTGCCAGCAGCTCCGGCGGACTAGGGAGCAATGTGCAGTTCTTC. Amino acid sequence: CASSSGGLGSNVQFF.

This clonotype was found a few times. CDR3 bases: TGTGCCACCAGCAGAGCCACCGGGACAGGGGTTCACTACGAGCAGTACTTC. This encodes CATSRATGTGVHYEQYF. This chain links TRBV15 with TRBJ2-7; 10 bases map to TRBD1. Germline values: CDR1 LNHNV, CDR2 YYDKDF (reference sequence). With V trimmed by 1 base and J by 3 bases, 9 bases remained unmatched. The CDR3 length is 17 residues.

This clonotype was seen more than once but under ten times. V is TRBV5-4 and J is TRBJ1-2; D unclear. CDR3 length: 14 residues. CDR1 and CDR2 (germline): SGHNT, YYREEE (reference sequence). Trimming shortened V by 0 bases and J by 4 bases, and 10 bases separated the two germline ends. The CDR3 nucleotides are TGTGCCAGCAGCTTGGAACAACGGTTCTATGGCTACACCTTC. This codes for CASSLEQRFYGYTF.

The V and J genes are TRBV19 and TRBJ2-4; 9 nucleotides align to TRBD1. The end of the DNA aligns better with TRBJ2-7, so the J call may be wrong. Per the germline V gene, CDR1 is LNHDA and CDR2 is SQIVND (reference sequence). The CDR3 spans 13 residues. CDR3 sequence (DNA): TGTGCCAGTAGTATCGACAGGGGGGACGAGCAGTACTTC. This gives the protein CASSIDRGDEQYF.

This clonotype was seen a handful of times. V usage is TRBV12-3 or TRBV12-4 and J usage is TRBJ2-1, with no clear D. Trimming stripped 3 bases from V and 4 bases from J, with 7 bases between. The CDR3 spans 13 residues. The CDR3 sequence is CASSFGRYNEQFF. The CDR3 DNA follows: TGTGCCAGCAGTTTTGGCAGATACAATGAGCAGTTCTTC.

The chain couples TRBV27 to TRBJ2-3, with unresolved D. This CDR3 is built from 12 residues. With 8 bases removed from V and 4 bases from J, the gap between germline ends came to 10 bases. CDR1 is MNHEY and CDR2 is SMNVEV in the germline V gene (reference sequence). The CDR3 coding sequence is TGTGCCAGCGGCTCTGCGTCAGATACGCAGTATTTT. It encodes CASGSASDTQYF.

This clonotype was picked up a small number of times. The V and J genes are TRBV11-2 and TRBJ2-7; 13 bases match TRBD2. After removal of 5 bases from V and 4 bases from J, the junction contained 8 bases not matched to a gene. The CDR3 covers 16 residues. Germline V gene data show CDR1 as SGHAT and CDR2 as FQNNGV. In DNA form, the CDR3 reads TGTGCCAGCAGCCCACCGGGACTAGCGGGGTTGTACGAGCAGTACTTC. This codes for CASSPPGLAGLYEQYF.

This clonotype was recorded a few times. Here the CDR3 DNA reads TGTGCCAGCAGCGGGGGACAGTGGAACACTGAAGCTTTCTTT. The encoded protein is CASSGGQWNTEAFF. This sequence joins TRBV7-2 and TRBJ1-1, with 7 nucleotides matching TRBD1. This CDR3 comprises 14 residues. J gave up 1 base and V 5 bases, and 4 bases lay outside the gene matches. CDR1 SGHTA and CDR2 FQGNSA come from the germline V gene.